These 15 T cell receptor beta chains were all obtained from the same sample, sequenced in a study of cytomegalovirus exposure and HLA in healthy donors. It was with 60 Vbeta and 13 Jbeta primers that the PCR ran. The method was immunoSEQ multiplex PCR; TCRdb's version includes in-frame clones alone and lacks a portion of them. The sample has 95,000 to 150,000 clones; 65% to 80% are singletons. The specimen was PBMCs. The receptors derive from a man aged 25-45 years in good health and CMV-seronegative.

V gene TRBV6-5 combines with J gene TRBJ1-2; D call uncertain. Germline V gene data show CDR1 as MNHEY and CDR2 as SVGAGI. The CDR3 runs 12 residues. The V end lost 5 bases, the J end lost 4 bases, and 8 bases lay between the germline ends. CDR3 in DNA: TGTGCCAGCAGTCCAACTTCCTATGGCTACACCTTC. Amino acids: CASSPTSYGYTF.

The J gene is TRBJ2-3, the V gene TRBV6-6; TRBD1 agrees at 9 bases. This CDR3 has 15 residues. Trimming at V came to 7 bases and at J to 3 bases, leaving 8 bases not matched to a gene. Germline CDR1 reads MNHNY; CDR2 reads SVGAGI (reference sequence). Written as DNA, the CDR3 is TGTGCCAGCATGATGGACAGGGGATGGACAGATACGCAGTATTTT. Residues: CASMMDRGWTDTQYF.

The V gene is TRBV27, the J gene TRBJ2-5; possibly TRBD2 for D (6 bases). The J call may be incorrect, as the DNA end agrees better with TRBJ2-7. The germline gives CDR1 MNHEY, CDR2 SMNVEV (reference sequence). The CDR3 is 14 residues long. The CDR3 DNA follows: TGTGCCAGCAGTTTGGCGGGATCGTCCTACGAGCAGTACTTC. Amino acids: CASSLAGSSYEQYF.

This chain joins TRBV11-2 and TRBJ1-1; D perhaps matches TRBD1 (5 bases). The CDR3 length is 14 residues. The V end was cut by 1 base, the J end by 6 bases, with 12 bases between. In germline, CDR1 is SGHAT, CDR2 FQNNGV. The CDR3 here is CASSLVGGDAEAFF. The CDR3 coding sequence is TGTGCCAGCAGCTTAGTCGGGGGAGATGCTGAAGCTTTCTTT.

The V call is TRBV6-1, the J call TRBJ2-7; D is ambiguous. There are 13 residues in the CDR3. V was trimmed by 4 bases and J by 2 bases, leaving 9 bases between them. Germline CDR1 and CDR2: MNHNS and SASEGT. The CDR3, as DNA: TGTGCCAGCAGTGTACACCGAACCTACGAGCAGTACTTC. Encoded protein: CASSVHRTYEQYF.

This chain connects TRBV9 to TRBJ2-7, with D unresolved. Germline CDR1 and CDR2: SGDLS and YYNGEE. The CDR3 is 13 amino acids. The ends were cut back, 2 bases at V and 3 bases at J, with 9 bases in the middle. The CDR3 sequence: CASSVSQNYEQYF. The CDR3 DNA follows: TGTGCCAGCAGCGTTTCACAGAACTACGAGCAGTACTTC.

V usage is TRBV11-3 and J usage is TRBJ2-7; D may be TRBD1 (7 bases). Trimming cost V 5 bases and J 2 bases, with 13 bases left between them. The CDR3 is made up of 14 amino acids. Germline V lookup: CDR1 SGHNT, CDR2 YENEEA. CDR3 nucleotides: TGTGCCAGCAGCCCGGGGGACAGAACCTACGAGCAGTACTTC. Amino acids: CASSPGDRTYEQYF.

This chain connects TRBV6-5 to TRBJ2-7; D is perhaps TRBD2 (5 bases). CDR3 length: 14 amino acids. Trimming took off 6 bases at V and 0 bases at J, with 12 bases between the two ends. Germline V gene lookup returns CDR1 MNHEY and CDR2 SVGAGI. The CDR3 sequence: CASSRGLSSYEQYF. CDR3 in DNA: TGTGCCAGCAGCCGGGGTCTTAGCTCCTACGAGCAGTACTTC.

Only one count was recorded for this clone. This chain uses TRBV30 with TRBJ1-5; weak D call: TRBD1 (5 bases). The CDR3 covers 14 residues. Germline values: CDR1 GTSNPN, CDR2 SVGIG (reference sequence). Trimming pared 2 bases from V and 4 bases from J, leaving 12 bases between. CDR3 loop: CAWSIRTPNQPQHF. CDR3 nucleotides: TGTGCCTGGAGTATCCGGACACCGAATCAGCCCCAGCATTTT.

The V gene is TRBV5-1, the J gene TRBJ2-5, with 7 bases aligning to TRBD1. The CDR3 extends over 14 amino acids. Germline CDR1 reads SGHRS; CDR2 reads YFSETQ. The trim removed 2 bases at V and 4 bases at J, leaving 5 bases unmatched. CDR3 sequence: CASSLSSGGETQYF. CDR3 sequence (DNA): TGCGCCAGCAGCTTATCCTCAGGGGGAGAGACCCAGTACTTC.

The chain employs TRBV6-5 and TRBJ1-1; 7 nucleotides match TRBD1. Per the germline V gene, CDR1 is MNHEY and CDR2 is SVGAGI. This CDR3 is built from 14 residues. V shed 6 bases and J 0 bases; nucleotides not matched to a gene: 4. Written as DNA, the CDR3 is TGTGCCAGCAGAAAAGGGACAGTGAACACTGAAGCTTTCTTT. Protein sequence: CASRKGTVNTEAFF.

The V gene is TRBV7-9, the J gene TRBJ2-3; 12 bases line up with TRBD2. The junction had 8 bases not matched to a gene; V was cut back by 5 bases and J by 2 bases. Germline CDR1 is SEHNR and CDR2 is FQNEAQ (reference sequence). This CDR3 has 17 amino acids. The CDR3 is CASSTQTSGGATDTQYF. The CDR3 coding sequence is TGTGCCAGCAGCACCCAGACTAGCGGGGGAGCCACAGATACGCAGTATTTT.

DNA for the CDR3: TGTGCCAGCAGTTCCCCACGGGGGGGCGAGCAGTACTTC. Its protein product is CASSSPRGGEQYF. The chain carries TRBV28 and TRBJ2-7; 8 bases are a match to TRBD2. V gave up 4 bases and J gave up 6 bases; unmatched junction bases: 5. The CDR3 is made up of 13 amino acids. Germline V gene data show CDR1 as MDHEN and CDR2 as SYDVKM.

The chain links TRBV25-1 to TRBJ2-7; D is possibly TRBD1 (6 bases). V was clipped by 1 base and J by 6 bases, with 16 bases between them. The CDR3 extends over 15 amino acids. Germline V gives CDR1 MGHDK, CDR2 SYGVNS. CDR3 protein: CASSELSHRAGEQYF. The CDR3 DNA reads TGTGCCAGCAGTGAATTAAGCCACAGGGCGGGCGAGCAGTACTTC.

This chain uses TRBV5-6 with TRBJ2-1, with D possibly being TRBD1 (5 bases). The CDR3 extends over 17 amino acids. Germline V gene lookup returns CDR1 SGHDT and CDR2 YYEEEE. V was cut by 1 base and J by 0 bases, with 14 bases left in between. CDR3 in amino acids: CASSLIPTGNSYNEQFF. DNA of the CDR3: TGTGCCAGCAGCTTGATCCCAACAGGTAACTCCTACAATGAGCAGTTCTTC.